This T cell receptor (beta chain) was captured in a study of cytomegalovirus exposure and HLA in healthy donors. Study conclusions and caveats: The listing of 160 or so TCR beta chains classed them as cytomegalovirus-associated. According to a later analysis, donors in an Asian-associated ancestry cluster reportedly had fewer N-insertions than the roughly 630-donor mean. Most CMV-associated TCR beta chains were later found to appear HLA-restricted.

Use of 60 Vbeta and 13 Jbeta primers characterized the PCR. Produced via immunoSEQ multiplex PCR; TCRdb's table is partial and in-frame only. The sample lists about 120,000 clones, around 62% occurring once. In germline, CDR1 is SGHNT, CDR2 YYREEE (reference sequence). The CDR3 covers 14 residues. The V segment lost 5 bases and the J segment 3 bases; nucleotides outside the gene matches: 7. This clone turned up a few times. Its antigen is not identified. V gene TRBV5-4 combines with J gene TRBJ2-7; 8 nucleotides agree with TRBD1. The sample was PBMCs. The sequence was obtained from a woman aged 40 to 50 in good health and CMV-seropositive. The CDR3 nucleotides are TGTGCCAGCAGTACTCAGACAGGGGTCTACGAGCAGTACTTC. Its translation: CASSTQTGVYEQYF.